This passage covers 10 T cell receptor beta chains from one sample sequenced in a study of blood T cell repertoires in COVID-19. The data were produced by immunoSEQ multiplex PCR, yet TCRdb's version contains in-frame clones alone and is incomplete. The table includes approximately 130,000 clones, 80% to 90% detected once. The specimen sequenced was peripheral blood. These TCRs come from a man aged 70-80 years with active or convalescent COVID-19.

The chain couples TRBV30 to TRBJ2-3, with D perhaps TRBD1 (6 bases). Germline assignment: CDR1 GTSNPN and CDR2 SVGIG (reference sequence). The CDR3 has 13 residues. V was clipped by 5 bases and J by 4 bases, with 13 bases between them. CDR3 loop: CAWGDKLPDTQYF. The CDR3 nucleotides are TGTGCCTGGGGGGACAAGTTGCCAGATACGCAGTATTTT.

The chain joins TRBV6-6 to TRBJ2-7, with 9 bases matching TRBD1. CDR1 is MNHNY, CDR2 SVGAGI, per germline (reference sequence). This CDR3 is built from 15 residues. V dropped 5 bases and J dropped 0; count of bases not matched to a gene: 5. The CDR3, as DNA: TGTGCCAGCAGTCCCGGACAGGGGTTCTCCTACGAGCAGTACTTC. This translates into CASSPGQGFSYEQYF.

This clone occurred once. This chain uses TRBV24-1 with TRBJ2-1, with D tentatively TRBD2 (7 bases). V lost 5 bases and J lost 4, with 11 bases in between. The CDR3 loop spans 14 amino acids. Germline loops: CDR1 KGHDR, CDR2 SFDVKD. The CDR3 sequence: CATSGGGGYNEQFF. For the CDR3, the DNA is TGTGCCACCAGTGGGGGAGGGGGGTACAATGAGCAGTTCTTC.

The rearrangement joins TRBV13 to TRBJ2-2; D is perhaps TRBD2 (6 bases). Germline V gives CDR1 PRHDT, CDR2 FYEKMQ (reference sequence). This CDR3 has 16 residues. V lost 5 bases and J 0 bases, leaving 13 bases between the germline ends. CDR3 in DNA: TGTGCCAGCAGCCAGGGCCTAGCGACGAACACCGGGGAGCTGTTTTTT. Translation: CASSQGLATNTGELFF. Variable domain in full (rest from reference TRBV13 and TRBJ2-2): AAGVIQSPRHLIKEKRETATLKCYPIPRHDTVYWYQQGPGQDPQFLISFYEKMQSDKGSIPDRFSAQQFSDYHSELNMSSLELGDSALYFCASSQGLATNTGELFFGEGSRLTVL.

The chain uses TRBV19 and TRBJ1-3; D perhaps matches TRBD1 (6 bases). The germline V and J ends were trimmed by 7 bases and 0 bases, with 31 bases remaining between them. Germline CDR1 reads LNHDA; CDR2 reads SQIVND (reference sequence). The CDR3 is 21 amino acids. The CDR3 reads CASIPGAGDTAYLTSGNTIYF. The CDR3 nucleotides are TGTGCCAGTATCCCCGGGGCCGGGGACACGGCCTACCTCACCTCTGGAAACACCATATATTTT.

The chain employs TRBV6-5 and TRBJ1-2; D is unresolved. Trimming took off 0 bases at V and 2 bases at J, with 7 bases between the two ends. CDR1 and CDR2 from the germline V gene are MNHEY and SVGAGI. The length of the CDR3 is 14 residues. CDR3 in amino acids: CASSYSLENYGYTF. The CDR3, as DNA: TGTGCCAGCAGTTACTCGTTAGAGAACTATGGCTACACCTTC.

The CDR3 loop is CASSQQGNQPQHF. CDR3 DNA: TGTGCCAGCAGTCAACAGGGGAATCAGCCCCAGCATTTT. This rearrangement joins TRBV6-5 to TRBJ1-5; 7 bases map to TRBD1. The CDR3 sequence is 13 residues long. Germline trimming cut 5 bases from V and 4 bases from J; bases unmatched to any gene: 2. The V gene's germline CDR1 is MNHEY and CDR2 SVGAGI.

The rearrangement links TRBV7-9 to TRBJ2-1; D gene ambiguous. V dropped 5 bases and J dropped 9 bases, with 11 bases sitting between them. Per the germline V gene, CDR1 is SEHNR and CDR2 is FQNEAQ (reference sequence). CDR3 length equals 12 residues. This chain's CDR3 is CASSRDAGEQFF. CDR3 nucleotide sequence: TGTGCCAGCAGCCGCGACGCAGGTGAGCAGTTCTTC.

The rearrangement links TRBV19 to TRBJ2-7; TRBD2 matches at 14 bases. The V gene's germline CDR1 is LNHDA and CDR2 SQIVND (reference sequence). CDR3 length: 15 residues. The V and J ends lost 6 bases and 4 bases, in that order; junction bases with no gene match: 5. The DNA for the CDR3 is TGTGCCAGTAGCGACGGGACTAGCGGGAGTTACGAGCAGTACTTC. This gives the protein CASSDGTSGSYEQYF.

The CDR3 protein is CATSVRQGVTEAFF. The DNA of the CDR3 is TGTGCCACCAGCGTAAGACAGGGTGTAACTGAAGCTTTCTTT. The chain carries TRBV15 and TRBJ1-1; 7 bases are shared with TRBD1. J was trimmed by 5 bases and V by 5 bases; bases with no gene match: 8. Germline V gene lookup returns CDR1 LNHNV and CDR2 YYDKDF (reference sequence). The CDR3 is 14 amino acids.